This T cell receptor (beta chain) was identified during a study of T-cell memory formation after mild COVID-19. TCRdb re-called the 5' RACE reads through MiXCR, storing one row per CDR3 protein. This table holds 300,000 or so distinct CDR3 sequences, about 15% found once. Germline V lookup: CDR1 SEHNR, CDR2 FQNEAQ (reference sequence). The CDR3 has 19 residues. V gave up 1 base and J gave up 0 bases, with 19 bases separating them. The chain carries TRBV7-9 and TRBJ1-3; no clear D. The clonotype comes from a young man who had mild COVID-19 (a few samples of this study predate the infection). Cell type and time point are not known. The specimen sequenced was PBMCs or a T cell subset sorted from them (not recorded which). The CDR3 protein is CASSLDPLGRRSSGNTIYF. The CDR3 bases are TGTGCCAGCAGCTTAGATCCCCTCGGACGTCGAAGCTCTGGAAACACCATATATTTT.